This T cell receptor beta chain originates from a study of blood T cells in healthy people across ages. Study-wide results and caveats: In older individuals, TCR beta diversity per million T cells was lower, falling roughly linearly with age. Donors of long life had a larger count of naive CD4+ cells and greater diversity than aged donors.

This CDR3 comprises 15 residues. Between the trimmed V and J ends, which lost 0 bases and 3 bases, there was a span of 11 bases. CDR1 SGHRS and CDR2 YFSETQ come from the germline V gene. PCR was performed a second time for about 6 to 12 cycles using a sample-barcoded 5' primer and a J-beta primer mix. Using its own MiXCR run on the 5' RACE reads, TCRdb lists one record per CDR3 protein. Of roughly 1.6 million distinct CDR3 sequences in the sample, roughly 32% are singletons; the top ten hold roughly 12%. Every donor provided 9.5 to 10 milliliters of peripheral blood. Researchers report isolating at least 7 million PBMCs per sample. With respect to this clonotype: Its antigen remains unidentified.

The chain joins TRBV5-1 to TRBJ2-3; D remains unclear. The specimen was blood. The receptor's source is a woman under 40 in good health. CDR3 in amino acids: CASSLDTPSTDTQYF. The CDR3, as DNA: TGCGCCAGCAGCTTGGACACTCCTAGTACAGATACGCAGTATTTT.